The clone carrying this TCR beta chain has just a few counts. Its cognate antigen is unknown. The germline CDR1 and CDR2 sequences are SGHTA and FQGNSA. There are 16 residues in the CDR3. V lost 6 bases and J lost 1, with 18 bases in between. Study-wide findings and caveats: Whole repertoires were not studied in the larger cohort, only one V-J beta rearrangement.

One entry per CDR3 protein results from TCRdb running MiXCR on the 5' RACE reads. The repertoire holds roughly 8,400 distinct CDR3 sequences, with more than 50% as singletons. The source of this sequence is a female donor with breast cancer. Sequenced input: tumor-infiltrating memory CD4+ T cells sorted from the breast tumor. Subset indicated: memory CD4+ T cells, CD4+CD45RO+CD25-. This chain links TRBV7-2 with TRBJ2-5, with D possibly called TRBD1 or TRBD2 (5 bases each). The CDR3 DNA reads TGTGCCAGCAGATCCCGTGGCTATGGGGGCCAAGAGACCCAGTACTTC. It specifies CASRSRGYGGQETQYF.